This T cell receptor beta chain emerged from a study of cytomegalovirus exposure and HLA in healthy donors. The PCR ran on 60 Vbeta and 13 Jbeta primers. Using immunoSEQ multiplex PCR, the repertoire was profiled, and TCRdb retains in-frame clones only, with some absent. The sample consists of some 150,000 clones, 70% to 85% of them appearing once. Study outcomes and limitations: Common viral pathogens seemed to be connected with several of the most significant clusters, according to a later analysis.

On this clone: Antigen specificity is unknown.

This receptor was identified in a man aged 25-40 years in good health and CMV-seropositive. Sequencing was carried out using PBMCs.

CDR3 amino acids: CASMRVDRSGAEAFF. CDR3 coding DNA: TGTGCCAGCATGCGAGTGGACAGAAGTGGGGCTGAAGCTTTCTTT. V and J are TRBV6-1 and TRBJ1-1; maybe TRBD1 (6 bases). The V end lost 7 bases, the J end lost 6 bases, and 21 bases lay between the germline ends. The V gene's germline CDR1 is MNHNS and CDR2 SASEGT. The CDR3 is 15 residues long.